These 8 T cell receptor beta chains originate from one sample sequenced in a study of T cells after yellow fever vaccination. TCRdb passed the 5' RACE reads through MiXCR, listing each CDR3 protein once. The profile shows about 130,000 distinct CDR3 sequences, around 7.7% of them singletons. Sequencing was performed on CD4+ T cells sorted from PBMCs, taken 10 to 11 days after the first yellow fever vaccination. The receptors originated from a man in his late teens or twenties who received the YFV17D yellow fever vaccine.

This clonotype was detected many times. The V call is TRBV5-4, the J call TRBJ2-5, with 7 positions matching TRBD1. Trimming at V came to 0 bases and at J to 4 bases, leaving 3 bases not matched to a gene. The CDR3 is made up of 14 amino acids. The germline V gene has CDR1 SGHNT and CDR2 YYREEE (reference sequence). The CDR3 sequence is CASSLGQGRETQYF. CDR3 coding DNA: TGTGCCAGCAGCTTGGGACAGGGAAGAGAGACCCAGTACTTC.

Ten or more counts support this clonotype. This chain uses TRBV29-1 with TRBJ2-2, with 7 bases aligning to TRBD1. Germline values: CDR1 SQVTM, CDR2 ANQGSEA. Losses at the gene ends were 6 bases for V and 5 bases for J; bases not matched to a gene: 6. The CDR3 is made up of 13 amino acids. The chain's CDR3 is CSVGKGATGELFF. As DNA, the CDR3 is TGCAGCGTGGGAAAGGGGGCTACCGGGGAGCTGTTTTTT.

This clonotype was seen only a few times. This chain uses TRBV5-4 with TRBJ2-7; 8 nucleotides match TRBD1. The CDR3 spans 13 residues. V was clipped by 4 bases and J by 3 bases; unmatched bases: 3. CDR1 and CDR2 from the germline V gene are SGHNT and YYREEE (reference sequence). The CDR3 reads CASSRTGIYEQYF. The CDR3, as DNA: TGTGCCAGCAGCCGGACAGGGATCTACGAGCAGTACTTC. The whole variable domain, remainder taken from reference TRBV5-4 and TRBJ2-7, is ETGVTQSPTHLIKTRGQQVTLRCSSQSGHNTVSWYQQALGQGPQFIFQYYREEENGRGNFPPRFSGLQFPNYSSELNVNALELDDSALYLCASSRTGIYEQYFGPGTRLTVT.

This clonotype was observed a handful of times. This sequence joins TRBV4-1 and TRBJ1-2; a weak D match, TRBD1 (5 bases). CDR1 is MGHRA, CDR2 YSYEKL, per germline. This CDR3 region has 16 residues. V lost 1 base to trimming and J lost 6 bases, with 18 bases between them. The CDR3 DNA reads TGCGCCAGCAGCCAAGTTCTTGCAGGGATGGGAGATGGCTACACCTTC. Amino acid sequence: CASSQVLAGMGDGYTF.

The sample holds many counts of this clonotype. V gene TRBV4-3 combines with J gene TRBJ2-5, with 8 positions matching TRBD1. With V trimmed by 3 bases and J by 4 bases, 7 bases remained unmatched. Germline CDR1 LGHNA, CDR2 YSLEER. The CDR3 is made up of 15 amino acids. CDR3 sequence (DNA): TGCGCCAGCAGCCAGTCGACAGGGGAGCGAGAGACCCAGTACTTC. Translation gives CASSQSTGERETQYF.

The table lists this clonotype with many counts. The CDR3 here is CASSPNLPKVQYF. The CDR3 coding sequence is TGTGCCAGCAGCCCGAATCTACCAAAGGTTCAGTACTTC. J is TRBJ2-4 and V is TRBV7-2; no clear D. Trimming left V 5 bases short and J 11 bases short, with 16 bases between. The CDR3 length is 13 residues. CDR1 is SGHTA and CDR2 is FQGNSA in the germline V gene.

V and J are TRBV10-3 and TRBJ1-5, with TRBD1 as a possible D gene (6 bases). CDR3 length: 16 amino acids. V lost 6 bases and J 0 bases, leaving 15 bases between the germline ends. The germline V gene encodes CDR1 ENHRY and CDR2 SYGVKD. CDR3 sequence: CAISSQGTYSNQPQHF. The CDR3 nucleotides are TGTGCCATCAGCTCACAGGGAACTTATAGCAATCAGCCCCAGCATTTT.

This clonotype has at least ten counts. CDR3 nucleotide sequence: TGCAGTGCTAGACGATGGGGGACTAGCGGGGGGCCACGTAACGGTGAGCAGTTCTTC. Translating gives CSARRWGTSGGPRNGEQFF. The chain combines TRBV20-1 with TRBJ2-1; TRBD2 matches 15 bases. With 2 bases clipped from V and 9 bases from J, the junction kept 17 bases outside the gene matches. The CDR3 runs to 19 residues. Germline V gene data show CDR1 as DFQATT and CDR2 as SNEGSKA (reference sequence).